Following are 8 T cell receptor beta chains from one sample sequenced in a study of blood T cell repertoires in COVID-19. The table came from immunoSEQ multiplex PCR; TCRdb's copy has only in-frame clones and leaves some out. The sample includes more than 250,000 clones, roughly 84% of them seen just once. Sample: peripheral blood. All receptors come from a human donor in a cohort sampled during active COVID-19.

The V gene is TRBV19, the J gene TRBJ2-1; TRBD1 is a possible D gene (6 bases). Germline CDR1 LNHDA, CDR2 SQIVND (reference sequence). The CDR3 runs 16 residues. The V end was cut by 5 bases, the J end by 6 bases, with 20 bases between. CDR3 in amino acids: CASSAYGTSLSNEQFF. The CDR3 nucleotides are TGTGCCAGTAGTGCCTACGGGACATCACTCTCCAATGAGCAGTTCTTC.

The chain combines TRBV7-9 with TRBJ2-7; D is ambiguous. Between the trimmed V and J ends, which lost 5 bases and 3 bases, there was a span of 17 bases. CDR1 and CDR2 (germline): SEHNR, FQNEAQ (reference sequence). This CDR3 spans 15 amino acids. CDR3 in amino acids: CASSRGGAPFYEQYF. The CDR3 DNA is TGTGCCAGCAGCCGCGGCGGTGCCCCCTTCTACGAGCAGTACTTC.

J is TRBJ1-5 and V is TRBV5-3; 11 positions agree with TRBD1. TRBV5-3 is an open reading frame whose function is uncertain. This CDR3 contains 20 residues. J gave up 1 base and V 3 bases, and 15 bases lay outside the gene matches. The CDR3 spells CARSSGTGGFRTQSNQPQHF. CDR3 in DNA: TGTGCCAGAAGCTCCGGGACAGGGGGATTCCGTACCCAAAGCAATCAGCCCCAGCATTTT.

The rearrangement links TRBV5-1 to TRBJ1-2; a possible D gene is TRBD1 (6 bases). The V end was cut by 4 bases, the J end by 3 bases, with 13 bases between. Germline lookup yields CDR1 SGHRS and CDR2 YFSETQ. The CDR3 runs to 14 residues. The CDR3 sequence: CASSVLQGDYGYTF. The DNA for the CDR3 is TGCGCCAGCAGCGTACTACAGGGTGACTATGGCTACACCTTC. The full variable domain, completed using reference TRBV5-1 and TRBJ1-2, is KAGVTQTPRYLIKTRGQQVTLSCSPISGHRSVSWYQQTPGQGLQFLFEYFSETQRNKGNFPGRFSGRQFSNSRSEMNVSTLELGDSALYLCASSVLQGDYGYTFGSGTRLTVV.

This clone was observed a handful of times. The CDR3 DNA is TGTGCCTCGCTCCTTCCCGGGGTGGGATCGGACGAGCAGTACTTC. It encodes CASLLPGVGSDEQYF. J is TRBJ2-7 and V is TRBV27, with a tentative D call TRBD2 (5 bases). V was trimmed by 11 bases and J by 5 bases, leaving 25 bases between them. Germline-derived CDR1 and CDR2 are MNHEY and SMNVEV (reference sequence). The CDR3 consists of 15 residues.

The chain uses TRBV19 and TRBJ2-3, with a tentative D call TRBD2 (5 bases). This CDR3 region has 14 residues. The V gene lost 10 bases and the J gene lost 3 bases, with 17 bases spanning the gap. Germline V CDR1 and CDR2: LNHDA, SQIVND (reference sequence). CDR3 amino acids: CATRPRWRTDTQYF. Here the CDR3 DNA reads TGTGCCACCCGGCCAAGGTGGAGGACAGATACGCAGTATTTT.

The rearrangement links TRBV23-1 to TRBJ2-7; 9 bases are shared with TRBD1. TRBV23-1 is flagged as an ORF with uncertain function. This CDR3 contains 18 residues. V gave up 0 bases and J gave up 0 bases; unmatched junction bases: 9. The CDR3 DNA is TGCGCCAGCAGTCAATCGGTTAGGGACAGGGATACCTCCTACGAGCAGTACTTC. Translated, it gives CASSQSVRDRDTSYEQYF.

The chain carries TRBV7-6 and TRBJ2-2; D is unclear. The CDR3 is 15 amino acids. CDR1 is SGHVS, CDR2 FNYEAQ, per germline. V was pared by 2 bases and J by 2 bases, with 9 bases between. This CDR3 reads CASSLTPRNTGELFF. The CDR3, as DNA: TGTGCCAGCAGCTTAACCCCCAGAAACACCGGGGAGCTGTTTTTT.